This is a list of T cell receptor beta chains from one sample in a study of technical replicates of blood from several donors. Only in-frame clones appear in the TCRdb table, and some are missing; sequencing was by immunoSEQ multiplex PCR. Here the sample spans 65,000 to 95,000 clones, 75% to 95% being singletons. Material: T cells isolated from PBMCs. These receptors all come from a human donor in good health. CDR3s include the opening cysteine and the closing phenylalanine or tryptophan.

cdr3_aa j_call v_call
CASSLLPGQLTGELFF TRBJ2-2 TRBV5-1
CASSPTGSSNQPQHF TRBJ1-5 TRBV6-5
CASSLALSPGPLNF TRBJ2-4 TRBV7-9
CASSHLLGLAGRGLDEQYF TRBJ2-7 TRBV2
CASSISGVTGELFF TRBJ2-2 TRBV19
CASSRRFLAENTGELFF TRBJ2-2 TRBV7-8
CASSETGTDNSPLHF TRBJ1-6 TRBV6-1
CASSFLAVETQYF TRBJ2-5 TRBV7-9
CASSTQLFTEAFF TRBJ1-1 TRBV19
CASSLSSGGVRYEQYF TRBJ2-7 TRBV5-4
CASKGIAGGRSSYNEQFF TRBJ2-1 TRBV28
CASKAGGYEQYF TRBJ2-7 TRBV7-9
CAWNFGGTDTQYF TRBJ2-3 TRBV30
CASSPDRVGEQFF TRBJ2-1 TRBV18
CASSQRWEAPYNEQFF TRBJ2-1 TRBV10-1
CASSQPQGRPGGYTF TRBJ1-2 TRBV4-1
CASSLTGAVFPGELFF TRBJ2-2 TRBV7-3
CASSPGLAGADEQFF TRBJ2-1 TRBV10-1
CASSFDRGLETQYF TRBJ2-5 TRBV7-9
CASSQAPQRMLYEQYF TRBJ2-7 TRBV14
CASSLRGQGPYTGELFF TRBJ2-2 TRBV18
CASSDRYYGYTF TRBJ1-2 TRBV25-1
CASGTLGHPRAFF TRBJ1-1 TRBV12-5
CASSPGTINEQFF TRBJ2-1 TRBV11-3
CSVEGQGSGTDTQYF TRBJ2-3 TRBV29-1
CASTQGQLNSPLHF TRBJ1-6 TRBV19
CASSSQGAGANVLTF TRBJ2-6 TRBV5-4
CASSPGTAEAFF TRBJ1-1 TRBV7-9
CAWIRTGNYGYTF TRBJ1-2 TRBV30
CSVDFPGHLSYNEQFF TRBJ2-1 TRBV29-1
CASSLGTSGVTDTQYF TRBJ2-3 TRBV7-9
CASSPQNSNQPQHF TRBJ1-5 TRBV7-9
CSAIPLDTQYF TRBJ2-3 TRBV20-1
CASSPQPGTGNTIYF TRBJ1-3 TRBV18
CASSEKIGSSYNEQFF TRBJ2-1 TRBV25-1
CASSEATNLQETQYF TRBJ2-5 TRBV6-1
CASLQGTLANYGYTF TRBJ1-2 TRBV5-1
CASSLTGTEAFF TRBJ1-1 TRBV7-6
CASLTGTLYGYTF TRBJ1-2 TRBV2
CASSAQGAQFF TRBJ2-1 TRBV2
CASSLFLDTQYF TRBJ2-3 TRBV28
CASSDTGLVAAVQYF TRBJ2-7 TRBV6-1
CASSGTGALNTEAFF TRBJ1-1 TRBV19
CASSPPGVGGNEQYF TRBJ2-7 TRBV18
CAWSGYGYTF TRBJ1-2 TRBV30
CASSLDSNTGELFF TRBJ2-2 TRBV5-1
CASSDLQETQYF TRBJ2-5 TRBV10-1
CAWISPPRADPYNEQFF TRBJ2-1 TRBV30
CASSLGTSGTHEQYF TRBJ2-7 TRBV2
CASSEIRGTGVPDTQYF TRBJ2-3 TRBV6-1
CASSRNSGGERQFF TRBJ2-1 TRBV2
CAWSPSHEQYF TRBJ2-7 TRBV30
CSVSRGDTGELFF TRBJ2-2 TRBV29-1